This T cell receptor (beta chain) was found in a study of T cells after yellow fever vaccination. Study information: Preparing low-cell-number fractions relied on SMART-Seq v4 Ultra Low Input.

General study findings and limits: Few clonotypes appeared in both CD4 and CD8 compartments.

Template-switching 5'RACE yielded the TCR cDNA; a universal primer site and UMIs were added in the process. TCRdb re-called the 5' RACE reads with MiXCR, one entry per CDR3 protein. The sample has 25,000 to 35,000 distinct CDR3 sequences; less than 5.5% are singletons. This clonotype showed up many times. Its target is unknown. The V gene's germline CDR1 is SGHNT and CDR2 YENEEA. CDR3 length: 14 amino acids. Trimming removed 4 bases from V and 5 bases from J, with 12 bases in between. The TCR was taken from a man in his thirties or forties who received the YFV17D yellow fever vaccine. The chain employs TRBV11-3 and TRBJ2-1, with D perhaps being TRBD1 or TRBD2 (5 bases each). Source: CD8+ T cells sorted from PBMCs, taken 10 days after the yellow fever booster vaccination. The DNA of the CDR3 is TGTGCCAGCAGCTCCCTAGTGGGGGACAATGAGCAGTTCTTC. Translation: CASSSLVGDNEQFF.